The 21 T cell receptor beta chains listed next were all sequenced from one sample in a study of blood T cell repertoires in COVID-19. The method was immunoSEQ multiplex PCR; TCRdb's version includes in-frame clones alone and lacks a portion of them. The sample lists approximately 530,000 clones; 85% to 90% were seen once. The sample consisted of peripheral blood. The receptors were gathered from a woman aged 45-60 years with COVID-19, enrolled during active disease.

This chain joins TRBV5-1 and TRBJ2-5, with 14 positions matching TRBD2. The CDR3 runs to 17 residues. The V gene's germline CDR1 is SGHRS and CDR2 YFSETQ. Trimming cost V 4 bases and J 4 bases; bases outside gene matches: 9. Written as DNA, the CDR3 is TGCGCCAGCAGCCTACTCGGACTAGCGGGGGGTGGAGAGACCCAGTACTTC. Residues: CASSLLGLAGGGETQYF.

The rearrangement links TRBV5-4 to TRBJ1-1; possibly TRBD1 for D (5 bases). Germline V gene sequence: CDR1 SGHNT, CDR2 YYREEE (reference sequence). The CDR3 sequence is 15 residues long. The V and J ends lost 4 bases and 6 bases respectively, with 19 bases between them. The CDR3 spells CASSPAGGRVAEAFF. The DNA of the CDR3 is TGTGCCAGCAGCCCGGCTGGGGGGAGGGTCGCTGAAGCTTTCTTT.

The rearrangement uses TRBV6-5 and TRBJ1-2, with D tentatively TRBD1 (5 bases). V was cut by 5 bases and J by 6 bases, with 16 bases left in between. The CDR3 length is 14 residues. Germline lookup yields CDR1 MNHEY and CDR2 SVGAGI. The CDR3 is CASSRQGVIDGYTF. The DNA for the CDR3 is TGTGCCAGCAGTCGCCAGGGTGTTATTGATGGCTACACCTTC.

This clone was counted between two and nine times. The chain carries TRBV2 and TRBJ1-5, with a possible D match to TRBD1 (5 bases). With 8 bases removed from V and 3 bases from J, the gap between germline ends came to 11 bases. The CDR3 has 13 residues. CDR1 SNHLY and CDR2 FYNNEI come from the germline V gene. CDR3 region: CASQRQSNQPQHF. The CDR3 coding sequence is TGTGCCAGCCAGAGACAGTCCAATCAGCCCCAGCATTTT. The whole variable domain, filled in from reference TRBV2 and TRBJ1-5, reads EPEVTQTPSHQVTQMGQEVILRCVPISNHLYFYWYRQILGQKVEFLVSFYNNEISEKSEIFDDQFSVERPDGSNFTLKIRSTKLEDSAMYFCASQRQSNQPQHFGDGTRLSIL.

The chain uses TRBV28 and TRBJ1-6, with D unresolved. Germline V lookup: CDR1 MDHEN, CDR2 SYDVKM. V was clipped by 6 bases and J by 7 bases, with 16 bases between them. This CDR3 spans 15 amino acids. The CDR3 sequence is CASSLEEHQNSPLHF. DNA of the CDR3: TGTGCCAGCAGCCTAGAGGAGCATCAGAATTCACCCCTCCACTTT.

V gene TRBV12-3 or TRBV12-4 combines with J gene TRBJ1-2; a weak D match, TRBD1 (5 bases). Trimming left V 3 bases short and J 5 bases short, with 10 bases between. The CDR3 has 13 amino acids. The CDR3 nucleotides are TGTGCCAGCAGTTTCCAGGGATGGTATGGCTACACCTTC. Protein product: CASSFQGWYGYTF.

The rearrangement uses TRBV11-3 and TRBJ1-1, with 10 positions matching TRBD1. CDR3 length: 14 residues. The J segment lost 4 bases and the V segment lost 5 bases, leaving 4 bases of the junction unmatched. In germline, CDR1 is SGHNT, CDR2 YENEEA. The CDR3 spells CASSRGQGSTEAFF. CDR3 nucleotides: TGTGCCAGCAGCCGGGGACAGGGGAGCACTGAAGCTTTCTTT.

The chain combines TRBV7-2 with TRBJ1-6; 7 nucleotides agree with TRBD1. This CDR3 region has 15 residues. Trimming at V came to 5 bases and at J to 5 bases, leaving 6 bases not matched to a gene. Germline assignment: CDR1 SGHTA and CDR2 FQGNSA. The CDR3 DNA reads TGTGCCAGCAGCCTGGGGACAGTGGATAATTCACCCCTCCACTTT. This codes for CASSLGTVDNSPLHF.

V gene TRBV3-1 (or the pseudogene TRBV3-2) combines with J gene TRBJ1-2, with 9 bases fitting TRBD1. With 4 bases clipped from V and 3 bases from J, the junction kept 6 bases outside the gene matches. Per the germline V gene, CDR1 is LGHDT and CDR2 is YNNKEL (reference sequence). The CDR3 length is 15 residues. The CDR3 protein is CASSLSTGGDYGYTF. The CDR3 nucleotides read TGTGCCAGCAGCCTTTCAACAGGGGGCGACTATGGCTACACCTTC.

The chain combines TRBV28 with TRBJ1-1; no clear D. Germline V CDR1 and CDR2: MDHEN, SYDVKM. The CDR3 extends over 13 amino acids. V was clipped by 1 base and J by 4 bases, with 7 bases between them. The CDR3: CASSLLEGTEAFF. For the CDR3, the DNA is TGTGCCAGCAGTTTATTGGAGGGCACTGAAGCTTTCTTT.

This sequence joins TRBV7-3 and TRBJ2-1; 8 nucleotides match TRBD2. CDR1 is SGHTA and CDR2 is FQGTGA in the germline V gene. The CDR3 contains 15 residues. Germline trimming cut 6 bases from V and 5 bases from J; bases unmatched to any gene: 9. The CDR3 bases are TGTGCCAGCAGTCCCGTAGCGGGACTGAACAATGAGCAGTTCTTC. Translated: CASSPVAGLNNEQFF.

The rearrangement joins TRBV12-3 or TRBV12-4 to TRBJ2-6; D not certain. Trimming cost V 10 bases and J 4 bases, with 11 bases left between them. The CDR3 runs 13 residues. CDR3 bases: TGTGCCAACTCTCGTGCCGGGGCCAACGTCCTGACTTTC. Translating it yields CANSRAGANVLTF.

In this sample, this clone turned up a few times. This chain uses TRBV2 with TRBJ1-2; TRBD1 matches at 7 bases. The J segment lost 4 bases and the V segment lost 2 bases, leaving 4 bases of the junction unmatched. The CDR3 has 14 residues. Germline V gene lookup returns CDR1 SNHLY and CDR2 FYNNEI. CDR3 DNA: TGTGCCAGCAGTGAAAACAGGGGCGTCTATGGCTACACCTTC. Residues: CASSENRGVYGYTF.

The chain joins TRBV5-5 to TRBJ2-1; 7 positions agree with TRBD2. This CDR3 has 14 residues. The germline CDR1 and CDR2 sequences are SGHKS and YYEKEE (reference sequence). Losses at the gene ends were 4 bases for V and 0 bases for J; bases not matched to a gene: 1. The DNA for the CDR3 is TGTGCCAGCAGCCTAGCGGACTCCTACAATGAGCAGTTCTTC. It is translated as CASSLADSYNEQFF.

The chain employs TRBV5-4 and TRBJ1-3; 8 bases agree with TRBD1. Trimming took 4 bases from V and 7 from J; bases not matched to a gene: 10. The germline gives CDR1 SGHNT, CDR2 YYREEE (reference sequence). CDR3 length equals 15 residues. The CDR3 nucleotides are TGTGCCAGCAGCCCGGAAACAGGGGGTTTGAACACCATATATTTT. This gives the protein CASSPETGGLNTIYF.

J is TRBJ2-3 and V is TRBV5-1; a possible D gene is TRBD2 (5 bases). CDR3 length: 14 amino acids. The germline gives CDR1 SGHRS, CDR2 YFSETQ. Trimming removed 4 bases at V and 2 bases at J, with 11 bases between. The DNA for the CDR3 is TGCGCCAGCAGCCCCGGGGAATCCACAGATACGCAGTATTTT. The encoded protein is CASSPGESTDTQYF.

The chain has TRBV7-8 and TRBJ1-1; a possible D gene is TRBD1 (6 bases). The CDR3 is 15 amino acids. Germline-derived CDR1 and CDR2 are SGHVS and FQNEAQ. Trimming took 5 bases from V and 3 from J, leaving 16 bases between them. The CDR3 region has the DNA TGTGCCAGCAGCCTTGAACAGGGAGCTCACACTGAAGCTTTCTTT. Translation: CASSLEQGAHTEAFF.

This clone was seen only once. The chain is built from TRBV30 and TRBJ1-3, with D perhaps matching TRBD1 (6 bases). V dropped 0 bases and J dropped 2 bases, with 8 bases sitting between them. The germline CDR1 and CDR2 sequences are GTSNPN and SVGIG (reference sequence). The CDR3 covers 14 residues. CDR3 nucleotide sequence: TGTGCCTGGAGTGTAAACAGGGCTGGAAACACCATATATTTT. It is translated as CAWSVNRAGNTIYF. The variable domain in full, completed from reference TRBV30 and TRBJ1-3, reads SQTIHQWPATLVQPVGSPLSLECTVEGTSNPNLYWYRQAAGRGLQLLFYSVGIGQISSEVPQNLSASRPQDRQFILSSKKLLLSDSGFYLCAWSVNRAGNTIYFGEGSWLTVV.

Here the CDR3 DNA reads TGTGCCAGCAGCCAAGTAGCCCCTGCCTACAATGAGCAGTTCTTC. This codes for CASSQVAPAYNEQFF. This chain links TRBV4-2 with TRBJ2-1; no reliable D call. There are 15 residues in the CDR3. Trimming stripped 1 base from V and 2 bases from J, with 9 bases between. CDR1 and CDR2 from the germline V gene are LGHNA and YNFKEQ.

CDR3 sequence: CASSLVGTGGSYGYTF. CDR3 bases: TGTGCCAGCAGCTTGGTCGGGACAGGGGGCAGCTATGGCTACACCTTC. The chain uses TRBV5-5 and TRBJ1-2, with 12 bases lining up with TRBD1. Germline CDR1 reads SGHKS; CDR2 reads YYEKEE (reference sequence). The length of the CDR3 is 16 residues. J gave up 4 bases and V 0 bases, and 4 bases lay outside the gene matches.

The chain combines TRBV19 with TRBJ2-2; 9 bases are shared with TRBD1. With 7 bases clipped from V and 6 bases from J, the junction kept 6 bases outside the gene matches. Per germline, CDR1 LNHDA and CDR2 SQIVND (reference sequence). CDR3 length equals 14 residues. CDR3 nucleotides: TGTGCCAGTAAGCGGGACAGGGATCCCGGGGAGCTGTTTTTT. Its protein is CASKRDRDPGELFF. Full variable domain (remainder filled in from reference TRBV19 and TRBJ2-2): DGGITQSPKYLFRKEGQNVTLSCEQNLNHDAMYWYRQDPGQGLRLIYYSQIVNDFQKGDIAEGYSVSREKKESFPLTVTSAQKNPTAFYLCASKRDRDPGELFFGEGSRLTVL.